This entry features one T cell receptor (beta chain) sequence. No antigen is known for it. The CDR3 length is 15 residues. V was cut by 3 bases and J by 0 bases, with 11 bases left in between. Germline V gene lookup returns CDR1 SGHAT and CDR2 FQNNGV. The data are from a study of vaccination and CD4 T cells after COVID-19. As for the study in general: Comprising six males and four females, the convalescent participants counted two Hispanic individuals among them.

The Oncomine TCR Beta short-read assay sequenced DNA from cultured CD4+ T cells. It was from cultured CD4+ T cells that genomic DNA was extracted. Using its own MiXCR run on the PCR reads, TCRdb lists one record per CDR3 protein. The top ten hold roughly 4% of the sample, which has tens of thousands of distinct CDR3 sequences, about 66% seen once. Sample treatment: 10-day PBMC culture with coronavirus spike peptide pools or control peptides (ViraFEST assay). Peptide-pool expansion of antigen-specific T cells preceded TCR sequencing in ViraFEST. Sequencing input: CD4+ T cells from blood, cultured in vitro. This chain uses TRBV11-2 with TRBJ1-2; D gene uncertain. The receptor was derived from a human donor who had recovered from COVID-19. CDR3 loop: CASSFQTRTNYGYTF. DNA of the CDR3: TGTGCCAGCAGCTTTCAGACAAGGACTAACTATGGCTACACCTTC.